The TCR beta chain under discussion was sequenced for a study of technical replicates of blood from several donors (dated by TCRdb to 2016 to 2017). From the cysteine through the phenylalanine, the CDR3 covers 14 amino acids. Solely the CDR3 DNA is kept, with 42 bases framed from the first base. The V end loses 3 bases and the J end loses 5 bases, and a stretch of 11 bases separates them. From the germline V gene (reference sequence), CDR1 is MNHEY and CDR2 is SMNVEV. As for this clone: Its cognate antigen has yet to be identified. Base qualities are not provided; no much larger clone lies one nucleotide away.

The library was generated by the immunoSEQ multiplex PCR assay. TCRdb holds this immuneACCESS table with in-frame rearrangements only. Some clones are missing; in checked studies, unresolved V genes explain under half, and the rest has no known cause. Recorded for this sample are 70,000 to 85,000 clones; around 95% of them occurred a single time. Roughly 0.24% of the sample is held by the ten biggest clonotypes. This clonotype originated in a human donor in good health. This chain joins TRBV27 to TRBJ1-5; a weak D assignment points to TRBD1 (5 bases agree). What was sequenced was T cells isolated from PBMCs. The CDR3: CASSLVGGHQPQHF. DNA sequence: TGTGCCAGCAGTTTGGTCGGGGGTCATCAGCCCCAGCATTTT.